Listed below are T cell receptor beta chains from one sample, sequenced in a study of cytomegalovirus exposure and HLA in healthy donors. The assay was immunoSEQ multiplex PCR, and TCRdb's table has in-frame clones only and misses some. The table includes 250,000 to 400,000 clones, roughly 87% detected once. Sample: PBMCs. The origin of the receptors is a man between 25 and 39 years old in good health and CMV-seronegative. The CDR3 runs from the conserved cysteine through the conserved F or W. Fields, in order: J gene, V gene, D gene, clone size, CDR3 protein, CDR3 DNA. The D gene is left open where the match is weak. Clone size is shown for a subset of rows, as once, few, many or a class of expanded clone.

j_gene: TRBJ2-7
v_gene: TRBV6-1
d_gene: .
abundance: .
CDR3aa: CASSVRGSKISYEQYF
CDR3nt: TGTGCCAGCAGTGTTAGGGGCAGTAAAATCTCCTACGAGCAGTACTTC

j_gene: TRBJ2-7
v_gene: TRBV6-5
d_gene: TRBD2
abundance: few
CDR3aa: CASTETSGYEQYF
CDR3nt: TGTGCCAGCACCGAGACTAGCGGGTACGAGCAGTACTTC

j_gene: TRBJ1-4
v_gene: TRBV19
d_gene: .
abundance: .
CDR3aa: CASSTPGEFNEKLFF
CDR3nt: TGTGCCAGTAGTACCCCAGGGGAGTTTAATGAAAAACTGTTTTTT

j_gene: TRBJ1-1
v_gene: TRBV11-3
d_gene: .
abundance: .
CDR3aa: CASSLVSNTEAFF
CDR3nt: TGTGCCAGCAGCTTAGTTTCTAACACTGAAGCTTTCTTT

j_gene: TRBJ1-3
v_gene: TRBV10-2
d_gene: .
abundance: .
CDR3aa: CATPPGSTIYF
CDR3nt: TGCGCCACCCCTCCGGGTAGCACCATATATTTT

j_gene: TRBJ1-5
v_gene: TRBV4-1
d_gene: .
abundance: .
CDR3aa: CASSQAPLGGNSNQPQHF
CDR3nt: TGCGCCAGCAGCCAAGCTCCCTTGGGAGGTAACAGCAATCAGCCCCAGCATTTT

j_gene: TRBJ2-7
v_gene: TRBV18
d_gene: .
abundance: .
CDR3aa: CASSRDGAEQYF
CDR3nt: TGTGCCAGCTCGCGGGATGGGGCCGAGCAGTACTTC

j_gene: TRBJ2-7
v_gene: TRBV7-2
d_gene: .
abundance: .
CDR3aa: CASSLVRGPHEQYF
CDR3nt: TGTGCCAGCAGCTTAGTCAGAGGGCCCCACGAGCAGTACTTC

j_gene: TRBJ1-5
v_gene: TRBV7-8
d_gene: .
abundance: .
CDR3aa: CASSLTQNHNQPQHF
CDR3nt: TGTGCCAGCAGCTTAACACAGAATCACAATCAGCCCCAGCATTTT

j_gene: TRBJ2-1
v_gene: TRBV15
d_gene: TRBD2
abundance: few
CDR3aa: CATSRRTSAYNEQFF
CDR3nt: TGTGCCACCAGCAGGAGGACTAGCGCCTACAATGAGCAGTTCTTC

j_gene: TRBJ1-2
v_gene: TRBV5-4
d_gene: .
abundance: .
CDR3aa: CASSPSNEVSYGYTF
CDR3nt: TGTGCCAGCAGCCCCTCCAACGAGGTCTCCTATGGCTACACCTTC

j_gene: TRBJ2-2
v_gene: TRBV30
d_gene: .
abundance: .
CDR3aa: CAWSRQGGELFF
CDR3nt: TGTGCCTGGAGTAGGCAGGGCGGGGAGCTGTTTTTT

j_gene: TRBJ2-1
v_gene: TRBV7-9
d_gene: TRBD2
abundance: .
CDR3aa: CASSGQGSGGYNEQFF
CDR3nt: TGTGCCAGCAGCGGCCAGGGTAGCGGGGGATACAATGAGCAGTTCTTC

j_gene: TRBJ2-2
v_gene: TRBV4-1
d_gene: TRBD1
abundance: .
CDR3aa: CASSQGVQGWAGELFF
CDR3nt: TGCGCCAGCAGCCAGGGCGTACAGGGGTGGGCCGGGGAGCTGTTTTTT

j_gene: TRBJ1-2
v_gene: TRBV6-1
d_gene: TRBD1
abundance: .
CDR3aa: CASSVTGTGGRGYTF
CDR3nt: TGTGCCAGCAGTGTTACCGGGACAGGGGGCCGTGGCTACACCTTC

j_gene: TRBJ1-2
v_gene: TRBV5-4
d_gene: .
abundance: .
CDR3aa: CASTNRREGLSHGYTF
CDR3nt: TGTGCCAGCACCAATAGGAGAGAGGGCTTGAGTCACGGCTACACCTTC

j_gene: TRBJ2-2
v_gene: TRBV2
d_gene: .
abundance: .
CDR3aa: CASSANRDPGELFF
CDR3nt: TGTGCCAGCAGTGCAAACAGGGACCCCGGGGAGCTGTTTTTT

j_gene: TRBJ2-7
v_gene: TRBV6-5
d_gene: TRBD1
abundance: .
CDR3aa: CASSITGTGIYEQYF
CDR3nt: TGTGCCAGCAGCATTACCGGGACAGGGATCTACGAGCAGTACTTC

j_gene: TRBJ2-1
v_gene: TRBV21-1
d_gene: .
abundance: .
CDR3aa: CASSKGTGDWDEQFF
CDR3nt: TGTGCCAGCAGCAAAGGGACAGGTGACTGGGATGAGCAGTTCTTC

j_gene: TRBJ1-4
v_gene: TRBV5-1
d_gene: .
abundance: .
CDR3aa: CASSLFGGNEKLFF
CDR3nt: TGCGCCAGCAGCTTGTTCGGGGGTAATGAAAAACTGTTTTTT

j_gene: TRBJ2-1
v_gene: TRBV25-1
d_gene: .
abundance: .
CDR3aa: CASSQGYGSNEQFF
CDR3nt: TGTGCCAGCTCTCAGGGATACGGCTCCAATGAGCAGTTCTTC

j_gene: TRBJ1-6
v_gene: TRBV14
d_gene: .
abundance: .
CDR3aa: CASSQAGWYNSPLHF
CDR3nt: TGTGCCAGCAGCCAAGCAGGGTGGTATAATTCACCCCTCCACTTT

j_gene: TRBJ2-5
v_gene: TRBV7-2
d_gene: .
abundance: .
CDR3aa: CASSLASGRQETQYF
CDR3nt: TGTGCCAGCAGCTTAGCCTCTGGGAGACAAGAGACCCAGTACTTC

j_gene: TRBJ2-5
v_gene: TRBV6-5
d_gene: TRBD1
abundance: .
CDR3aa: CASRRGTGAPQYF
CDR3nt: TGTGCCAGCAGACGCGGGACAGGGGCCCCCCAGTACTTC

j_gene: TRBJ2-1
v_gene: TRBV27
d_gene: .
abundance: .
CDR3aa: CASRRGILRNEQFF
CDR3nt: TGTGCCAGCAGGCGGGGCATTCTACGCAATGAGCAGTTCTTC

j_gene: TRBJ2-1
v_gene: TRBV7-2
d_gene: TRBD2
abundance: .
CDR3aa: CASILNSGGWTNEQFF
CDR3nt: TGTGCCAGCATTCTGAATAGCGGGGGGTGGACGAATGAGCAGTTCTTC

j_gene: TRBJ2-3
v_gene: TRBV5-4
d_gene: .
abundance: .
CDR3aa: CASSPRGANTQYF
CDR3nt: TGTGCCAGCAGCCCCAGGGGGGCAAATACGCAGTATTTT

j_gene: TRBJ1-4
v_gene: TRBV5-1
d_gene: .
abundance: .
CDR3aa: CASKSSDSYNEKLFF
CDR3nt: TGCGCCAGCAAATCATCAGACAGCTATAATGAAAAACTGTTTTTT

j_gene: TRBJ2-5
v_gene: TRBV30
d_gene: .
abundance: .
CDR3aa: CAWSVTRALQTQYF
CDR3nt: TGTGCCTGGAGTGTAACCAGGGCTTTGCAGACCCAGTACTTC